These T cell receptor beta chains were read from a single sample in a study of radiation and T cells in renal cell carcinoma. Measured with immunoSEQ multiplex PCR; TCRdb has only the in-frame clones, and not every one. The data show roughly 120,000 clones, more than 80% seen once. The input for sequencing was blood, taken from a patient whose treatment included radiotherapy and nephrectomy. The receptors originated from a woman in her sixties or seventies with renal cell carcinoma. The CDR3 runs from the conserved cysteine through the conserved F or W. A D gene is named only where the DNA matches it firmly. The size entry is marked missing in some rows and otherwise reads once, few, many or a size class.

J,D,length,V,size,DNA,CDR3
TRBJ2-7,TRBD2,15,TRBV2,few,TGTGCCAGCCAGCCGACTAGCGGGGGGGCGTACGAGCAGTACTTC,CASQPTSGGAYEQYF
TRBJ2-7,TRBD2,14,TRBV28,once,TGTGCCAGCAGTTCAGGCCGGGAGGCCTACGAGCAGTACTTC,CASSSGREAYEQYF
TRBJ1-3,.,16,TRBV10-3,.,TGTGCCATCAGGGACCGGGACACCGGCTCTGGAAACACCATATATTTT,CAIRDRDTGSGNTIYF
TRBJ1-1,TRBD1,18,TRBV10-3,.,TGTGCCATCAGTGAGAAGGGCGTGGGACAGGTCATGGACACTGAAGCTTTCTTT,CAISEKGVGQVMDTEAFF
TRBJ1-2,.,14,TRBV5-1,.,TGCGCCAGCAGCTCGAACAGGGTTTCGGGTGGCTACACCTTC,CASSSNRVSGGYTF
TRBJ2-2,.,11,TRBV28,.,TGTGCCAGCAGGGATGCCGGGGAGCTGTTTTTT,CASRDAGELFF
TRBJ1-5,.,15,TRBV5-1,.,TGCGCCAGCAGCTTGTCAGGGGTTAGCAATCAGCCCCAGCATTTT,CASSLSGVSNQPQHF
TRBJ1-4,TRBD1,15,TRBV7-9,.,TGTGCCAGCAGCCCCACAGGGGGCGTGGGTGAAAAACTGTTTTTT,CASSPTGGVGEKLFF
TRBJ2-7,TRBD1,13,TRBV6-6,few,TGTGCCAGCAGTTTTAACAGGGGCTACGAGCAGTACTTC,CASSFNRGYEQYF
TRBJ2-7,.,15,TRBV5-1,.,TGCGCCAGCCGACCCGGGGACATTCTGCCCTACGAGCAGTACTTC,CASRPGDILPYEQYF